This TCR beta chain was profiled in a study of regulatory T cells in long-lasting Graves disease. Whole-study results and caveats: Among persistent patients, a larger number of public clonotypes were shared (roughly 2,900) than among newly diagnosed patients (around 980).

This clonotype has ten or more counts. Its antigen is currently unknown. The time point: newly diagnosed GD, antithyroid drugs for less than 3 months. Researchers made the TCR library from RNA that was extracted from PBMCs. Combining iRepertoire HTBI primers with Arm-PCR of CDR3 regions, the authors built TCR beta libraries. TCRdb redid the calling of the multiplex PCR reads with MiXCR, one entry per CDR3 protein. The repertoire holds over 350,000 distinct CDR3 sequences, with approximately 15% as singletons. The V gene lost 8 bases and the J gene lost 7 bases, with 17 bases spanning the gap. There are 12 residues in the CDR3. Per germline, CDR1 SQVTM and CDR2 ANQGSEA. These sequences were also reported in another study, on T cells in Graves' hyperthyroidism and ophthalmopathy. That source adds: Onset of ophthalmopathy came a median around 6.5 months after the model predicted it.

This rearrangement joins TRBV29-1 to TRBJ2-5; D not certain. The sequence was collected from a woman in her forties or fifties with Graves disease. This sample comprised peripheral blood mononuclear cells (PBMCs), obtained at new diagnosis, from a patient treated with antithyroid drugs. The CDR3 sequence: CSLRTGEVTQYF. In nucleotides, the CDR3 is TGCAGCCTCCGGACGGGCGAAGTGACCCAGTACTTC.